Sequencing of this T cell receptor beta chain was carried out in a study of cytomegalovirus exposure and HLA in healthy donors. Note on this clone: Its target is unknown.

Here immunoSEQ multiplex PCR was the method, and the copy in TCRdb shows in-frame clones only, minus some. Among 160,000 or so clones listed, around nine tenths were seen once. V lost 5 bases and J lost 2; bases outside the gene matches: 7. Germline CDR1 is MNHEY and CDR2 is SMNVEV (reference sequence). This CDR3 has 15 amino acids. Broader study findings: According to a subsequent analysis, TCR clusters identified in the first cohort showed a tendency to co-occur across the 100 to 150 validation repertoires.

This sequence was found in a woman aged 30 to 39 in good health and CMV-seronegative. Sequenced sample: PBMCs. The V and J genes are TRBV27 and TRBJ1-2, with 8 bases that match TRBD1. The CDR3 reads CASSLRTGLNYGYTF. The CDR3, as DNA: TGTGCCAGCAGTCTACGGACAGGGCTGAACTATGGCTACACCTTC.